Below, 20 T cell receptor beta chains from the same sample are listed, as sequenced in a study of blood T cell repertoires in COVID-19. TCRdb's table, derived via immunoSEQ multiplex PCR, lists solely in-frame clones and lacks some. Of roughly 59,000 clones listed, approximately 80% are singletons. Sample: peripheral blood. The source is an elderly man with acute or convalescent COVID-19.

The chain recombines TRBV7-9 with TRBJ1-1; D is undetermined. Trimming removed 5 bases at V and 2 bases at J, with 9 bases between. The germline gives CDR1 SEHNR, CDR2 FQNEAQ (reference sequence). This CDR3 has 13 residues. CDR3 protein: CASSRGFNTEAFF. CDR3 coding DNA: TGTGCCAGCAGCCGAGGGTTCAACACTGAAGCTTTCTTT.

This clone was counted at least ten times. V gene TRBV7-8 combines with J gene TRBJ2-7, with D possibly matching TRBD1 (5 bases). CDR3 size: 14 residues. Trimming stripped 5 bases from V and 6 bases from J, with 17 bases between. Germline V gene sequence: CDR1 SGHVS, CDR2 FQNEAQ. CDR3 sequence: CASSALVGQGEQYF. CDR3 DNA sequence: TGTGCCAGCAGCGCGTTAGTAGGGCAGGGCGAGCAGTACTTC.

The chain combines TRBV11-1 with TRBJ2-3; 8 bases line up with TRBD1. Trimming at V came to 3 bases and at J to 4 bases, leaving 3 bases not matched to a gene. The germline CDR1 and CDR2 sequences are SGHAT and FQDESV (reference sequence). The CDR3 length is 14 residues. The CDR3 spells CASSLDRVADTQYF. CDR3 coding DNA: TGTGCCAGCAGCTTGGACAGGGTTGCAGATACGCAGTATTTT.

This chain joins TRBV19 and TRBJ2-6, with 11 bases aligning to TRBD1. The germline V gene encodes CDR1 LNHDA and CDR2 SQIVND (reference sequence). V lost 8 bases to trimming and J lost 0 bases; unmatched junction nucleotides: 12. The CDR3 has 19 residues. The CDR3 DNA follows: TGTGCCAGTTTTAGCGGGGACAGGGGGACCCTCTCTGGGGCCAACGTCCTGACTTTC. Amino acid sequence: CASFSGDRGTLSGANVLTF.

In DNA form, the CDR3 reads TGTGCCAGCAGTTTATTGGAGGGGACTAGCGGGAAAACCTACAATGAGCAGTTCTTC. It is translated as CASSLLEGTSGKTYNEQFF. J is TRBJ2-1 and V is TRBV27; 13 bases are a match to TRBD2. CDR1 and CDR2 from the germline V gene are MNHEY and SMNVEV (reference sequence). This CDR3 is 19 amino acids long. Trimming cost V 1 base and J 2 bases; bases outside gene matches: 8.

The chain combines TRBV5-1 with TRBJ1-1, with D possibly TRBD1 on 5 matching bases. V lost 1 base and J 0 bases, leaving 10 bases between the germline ends. Germline V gives CDR1 SGHRS, CDR2 YFSETQ. The CDR3 runs to 15 residues. The CDR3 sequence: CASSLLGGLNTEAFF. CDR3 DNA: TGCGCCAGCAGCTTGCTGGGGGGATTGAACACTGAAGCTTTCTTT.

A few counts support this clone. The V and J genes are TRBV25-1 and TRBJ1-4; TRBD1 is a possible D gene (6 bases). The CDR3 has 14 amino acids. In germline, CDR1 is MGHDK, CDR2 SYGVNS. V dropped 2 bases and J dropped 4 bases, with 8 bases sitting between them. The CDR3 is CASSEAGDNEKLFF. CDR3 DNA: TGTGCCAGCAGTGAAGCAGGGGATAATGAAAAACTGTTTTTT.

CDR3 DNA: TGCAGCGTTGCGCAGGGCTACGAGCAGTACTTC. Encoded protein: CSVAQGYEQYF. The chain has TRBV29-1 and TRBJ2-7; tentative D call: TRBD1 (5 bases). The V gene's germline CDR1 is SQVTM and CDR2 ANQGSEA. Between the trimmed V and J ends, which lost 4 bases and 3 bases, there was a span of 7 bases. The CDR3 has 11 amino acids.

For the CDR3, the DNA is TGTGCCAGCAGCCTTCCCGGGACAGGGGTTTTACCCCTCCACTTT. Amino acid sequence: CASSLPGTGVLPLHF. The chain uses TRBV14 and TRBJ1-6, with 10 nucleotides matching TRBD1. CDR3 length: 15 amino acids. V shed 4 bases and J 12 bases; nucleotides not matched to a gene: 9. Germline V CDR1 and CDR2: SGHDN, FVKESK.

The chain recombines TRBV7-8 with TRBJ1-2; TRBD1 matches at 9 bases. The CDR3 runs to 15 residues. The junction had 8 bases not matched to a gene; V was cut back by 5 bases and J by 4 bases. CDR1 and CDR2 (germline): SGHVS, FQNEAQ. The CDR3 coding sequence is TGTGCCAGCAGCGTCGGGACAGGGAGCGGCTATGGCTACACCTTC. This codes for CASSVGTGSGYGYTF.

This clone was picked up one time. The rearrangement uses TRBV5-6 and TRBJ2-5; a weak D match, TRBD1 (7 bases). Trimming took off 1 base at V and 3 bases at J, with 16 bases between the two ends. The CDR3 extends over 16 amino acids. Germline values: CDR1 SGHDT, CDR2 YYEEEE. The CDR3 here is CASSLLNQGGKETQYF. The CDR3, as DNA: TGTGCCAGCAGCTTGTTAAATCAGGGGGGTAAAGAGACCCAGTACTTC.

The V call is TRBV6-5, the J call TRBJ2-2, with 10 bases matching TRBD1. The CDR3 consists of 15 residues. V lost 6 bases, J lost 0 bases, and 1 base stayed unmatched. CDR1 is MNHEY and CDR2 is SVGAGI in the germline V gene. This CDR3 is CASRGTGANTGELFF. The CDR3 DNA follows: TGTGCCAGCAGGGGGACAGGGGCGAACACCGGGGAGCTGTTTTTT.

This clone is a singleton in its sample. This chain links TRBV19 with TRBJ1-4, with D maybe TRBD1 (5 bases). Germline V gene lookup returns CDR1 LNHDA and CDR2 SQIVND (reference sequence). The CDR3 is 15 residues long. V shed 6 bases and J shed 5 bases, with 16 bases lying between them. This CDR3 reads CASRNRDGGNEKLFF. The CDR3, as DNA: TGTGCCAGTAGGAACCGGGACGGAGGGAATGAAAAACTGTTTTTT.

The CDR3 DNA sequence: TGTGCCAGCACGGTGTCCGGGAACACTGAAGCTTTCTTT. Its translation: CASTVSGNTEAFF. V is TRBV6-5 and J is TRBJ1-1; no reliable D call. This CDR3 is 13 amino acids long. Germline CDR1 and CDR2: MNHEY and SVGAGI. V gave up 7 bases and J gave up 1 base, with 10 bases separating them.

V and J are TRBV6-6 and TRBJ1-3; 8 bases map to TRBD1. CDR3 size: 15 residues. From germline, CDR1 is MNHNY and CDR2 SVGAGI (reference sequence). V dropped 0 bases and J dropped 8; count of bases not matched to a gene: 6. The CDR3 DNA reads as TGTGCCAGCAGTTACTCGCGGCAGGGGGCCTACACCATATATTTT. Translation gives CASSYSRQGAYTIYF.

V usage is TRBV2 and J usage is TRBJ1-2; the match to TRBD1 covers 10 bases. The V gene's germline CDR1 is SNHLY and CDR2 FYNNEI. Trimming took 5 bases from V and 6 from J; bases not matched to a gene: 3. The CDR3 loop spans 13 amino acids. The CDR3 here is CASSKGQGNGYTF. The CDR3 nucleotides are TGTGCCAGCAGTAAGGGACAGGGGAATGGCTACACCTTC.

The chain links TRBV4-2 to TRBJ2-5; D remains ambiguous. V was shortened by 6 bases and J by 2 bases, with 13 bases between the two germline ends. CDR3 length equals 14 residues. The germline V gene encodes CDR1 LGHNA and CDR2 YNFKEQ. DNA of the CDR3: TGTGCCAGCAGTTTTATAGGAGAACAAGAGACCCAGTACTTC. Protein: CASSFIGEQETQYF.

The chain has TRBV5-1 and TRBJ1-4; 10 positions match TRBD1. Germline lookup yields CDR1 SGHRS and CDR2 YFSETQ. V lost 0 bases to trimming and J lost 3 bases; unmatched junction nucleotides: 2. This CDR3 has 16 amino acids. The CDR3 sequence: CASSLGDRGPNEKLFF. DNA for the CDR3: TGCGCCAGCAGCTTGGGGGACAGGGGCCCTAATGAAAAACTGTTTTTT.

This sequence joins TRBV7-7 and TRBJ2-7; a possible D gene is TRBD1 (6 bases). Germline lookup yields CDR1 SSHAT and CDR2 FNYEAQ (reference sequence). V dropped 5 bases and J dropped 2 bases, with 16 bases sitting between them. This CDR3 spans 15 amino acids. The CDR3 DNA reads TGTGCCAGCAGCCGGGGTTCAGGGGCGACCTACGAGCAGTACTTC. Amino acid sequence: CASSRGSGATYEQYF.

This clone was picked up one time. The CDR3 sequence is CASSLVGTLRGEQYF. In nucleotides, the CDR3 is TGTGCCAGCAGCTTGGTTGGGACCCTGCGGGGCGAGCAGTACTTC. V gene TRBV5-4 combines with J gene TRBJ2-7, with a possible D match to TRBD2 (6 bases). This CDR3 has 15 amino acids. Germline V CDR1 and CDR2: SGHNT, YYREEE (reference sequence). Trimming took off 0 bases at V and 6 bases at J, with 16 bases between the two ends.